The 13 T cell receptor beta chains below were found in one sample sequenced in a study of shared clonotypes between healthy human individuals. Method: immunoSEQ multiplex PCR; TCRdb's copy keeps in-frame clones and lacks some. The table includes roughly 2.2 million clones, just under 95% detected once. The sequenced material came from naive CD4+ T cells from PBMCs. Subset: CD45RA+ positively selected. These receptors originate from a man aged 18 to 30 in good health. Some clones in this sample may be carry-over from other donors' samples.

The chain uses TRBV7-9 and TRBJ2-7; 7 bases map to TRBD2. V lost 4 bases, J lost 0 bases, and 9 bases stayed unmatched. The CDR3 is 16 amino acids. Germline lookup yields CDR1 SEHNR and CDR2 FQNEAQ (reference sequence). The CDR3 region is CASSWGGTDYSYEQYF. CDR3 DNA: TGTGCCAGCAGCTGGGGGGGGACGGATTACTCCTACGAGCAGTACTTC.

V is TRBV5-1 and J is TRBJ2-7, with D perhaps TRBD2 (6 bases). This CDR3 has 15 amino acids. Germline CDR1 and CDR2: SGHRS and YFSETQ. Trimming removed 0 bases from V and 5 bases from J, with 15 bases in between. The CDR3, as DNA: TGCGCCAGCAGCTTGGCCGGAGGGGAAGTCAACGAGCAGTACTTC. Translated, it gives CASSLAGGEVNEQYF.

V gene TRBV7-9 combines with J gene TRBJ1-5; possible D gene TRBD1, 6 bases. Germline V gene lookup returns CDR1 SEHNR and CDR2 FQNEAQ (reference sequence). The CDR3 is 14 residues long. Trimming shortened V by 5 bases and J by 6 bases, and 14 bases separated the two germline ends. The CDR3: CASSPDRIRQPQHF. CDR3 nucleotide sequence: TGTGCCAGCAGCCCCGACAGGATCCGTCAGCCCCAGCATTTT.

V and J are TRBV2 and TRBJ2-1; D is possibly TRBD2 (5 bases). The germline CDR1 and CDR2 sequences are SNHLY and FYNNEI. CDR3 length: 15 residues. V lost 3 bases to trimming and J lost 9 bases, with 18 bases between them. The CDR3 nucleotides are TGTGCCAGCAGTGATAGGGCGGCCGGACTGACTGAGCAGTTCTTC. It is translated as CASSDRAAGLTEQFF.

The chain recombines TRBV6-1 with TRBJ2-5; TRBD2 matches 11 bases. The CDR3 totals 15 residues. The germline CDR1 and CDR2 sequences are MNHNS and SASEGT. V dropped 6 bases and J dropped 4; count of bases not matched to a gene: 7. In nucleotides, the CDR3 is TGTGCCAGCAGCCTGACTGGGACTAGCGGAGAGACCCAGTACTTC. Translating it yields CASSLTGTSGETQYF.

V usage is TRBV19 and J usage is TRBJ1-5; D gene unclear. The germline gives CDR1 LNHDA, CDR2 SQIVND (reference sequence). V was clipped by 5 bases and J by 0 bases, with 14 bases between them. The CDR3 has 16 residues. Written as DNA, the CDR3 is TGTGCCAGTAGTCCCCGAGGAGGTCATAGCAATCAGCCCCAGCATTTT. As protein: CASSPRGGHSNQPQHF.

The CDR3 loop reads CASTVGANVLTF. The CDR3 coding sequence is TGTGCCAGCACAGTTGGGGCCAACGTCCTGACTTTC. This rearrangement joins TRBV6-6 to TRBJ2-6; D unresolved. CDR1 is MNHNY, CDR2 SVGAGI, per germline (reference sequence). This CDR3 comprises 12 residues. V was pared by 7 bases and J by 3 bases, with 4 bases between.

The rearrangement links TRBV6-6 to TRBJ2-4; D is unclear. The CDR3 consists of 14 residues. V dropped 0 bases and J dropped 6 bases, with 9 bases sitting between them. The germline V gene encodes CDR1 MNHNY and CDR2 SVGAGI (reference sequence). The CDR3 loop is CASSYSSLPNIQYF. In nucleotides, the CDR3 is TGTGCCAGCAGTTACTCTTCACTCCCAAACATTCAGTACTTC.

This chain joins TRBV11-2 and TRBJ2-5; TRBD1 matches 7 bases. The CDR3 runs 17 residues. V lost 4 bases, J lost 7 bases, and 18 bases stayed unmatched. From germline, CDR1 is SGHAT and CDR2 FQNNGV. CDR3 sequence (DNA): TGTGCCAGCAGCTCAATAAGCCGGGACAGAGAATCAGTGACCCAGTACTTC. Protein product: CASSSISRDRESVTQYF. Together with reference TRBV11-2 and TRBJ2-5, the CDR3 gives the full variable domain: EAGVAQSPRYKIIEKRQSVAFWCNPISGHATLYWYQQILGQGPKLLIQFQNNGVVDDSQLPKDRFSAERLKGVDSTLKIQPAKLEDSAVYLCASSSISRDRESVTQYFGPGTRLLVL.

This clone showed up just a few times. The V call is TRBV9, the J call TRBJ2-7; 8 nucleotides align to TRBD2. The CDR3 spans 15 residues. V shed 4 bases and J 3 bases; nucleotides not matched to a gene: 9. From germline, CDR1 is SGDLS and CDR2 YYNGEE. The CDR3 is CASSPRLARGYEQYF. CDR3 DNA: TGTGCCAGCAGCCCCCGACTAGCGAGGGGCTACGAGCAGTACTTC.

This clone has a single count. This rearrangement joins TRBV27 to TRBJ2-7; D possibly corresponds to TRBD2 (6 bases). Germline CDR1 is MNHEY and CDR2 is SMNVEV (reference sequence). Trimming cost V 2 bases and J 1 base, with 12 bases left between them. The CDR3 has 15 amino acids. DNA of the CDR3: TGTGCCAGCAGTTTAGCGGGGTATAGGTCCTACGAGCAGTACTTC. It specifies CASSLAGYRSYEQYF.

CDR3 sequence reads: CATGLTPYEQYF. In DNA, the CDR3 is TGTGCCACGGGACTCACCCCTTACGAGCAGTACTTC. V is TRBV2 and J is TRBJ2-7, with D tentatively TRBD2 (6 bases). Trimming removed 10 bases at V and 4 bases at J, with 14 bases between. CDR1 is SNHLY, CDR2 FYNNEI, per germline. The length of the CDR3 is 12 residues.

This clone was observed a few times. This rearrangement joins TRBV5-4 to TRBJ2-7; 8 bases are a match to TRBD1. With V trimmed by 5 bases and J by 0 bases, 4 bases remained unmatched. This CDR3 spans 14 amino acids. Germline-derived CDR1 and CDR2 are SGHNT and YYREEE (reference sequence). CDR3 loop: CASRPDRVSYEQYF. For the CDR3, the DNA is TGTGCCAGCAGACCGGACAGGGTCTCCTACGAGCAGTACTTC.